Here is one T cell receptor (beta chain) with its context. Its antigen is currently unknown. This sample stems from a study of graft-versus-host responses after intestinal transplantation. Study in general: Multivisceral, liver-intestinal, or isolated intestinal grafts were transplanted into recipients. Anti-thymocyte globulin was used for induction in all recipients, who then took tacrolimus and steroids for roughly three years.

Assay used: immunoSEQ multiplex PCR; TCRdb lists only in-frame clones, some missing. Of 130,000 to 150,000 clones in the sample, around 90% were seen once. Study-wide results and limits: Association was observed between peak circulating GvH clone levels and early post-transplant HvG declines. Recipient marrow contained GvH clones, some of which appeared first in ileum or blood.

Sequencing used unstimulated CD4+ T cells sorted from spleen or lymph node cells, obtained before intestinal transplant. The source of this sequence is a human donor who received an intestinal transplant.

CDR3 sequence reads: CASSPPIGSGANVLTF. The CDR3 DNA follows: TGCGCCAGCAGCCCCCCTATCGGTTCTGGGGCCAACGTCCTGACTTTC. This chain links TRBV5-1 with TRBJ2-6; D remains unclear. CDR1 and CDR2 (germline): SGHRS, YFSETQ. CDR3 length: 16 residues. Trimming removed 4 bases from V and 1 base from J, with 12 bases in between.